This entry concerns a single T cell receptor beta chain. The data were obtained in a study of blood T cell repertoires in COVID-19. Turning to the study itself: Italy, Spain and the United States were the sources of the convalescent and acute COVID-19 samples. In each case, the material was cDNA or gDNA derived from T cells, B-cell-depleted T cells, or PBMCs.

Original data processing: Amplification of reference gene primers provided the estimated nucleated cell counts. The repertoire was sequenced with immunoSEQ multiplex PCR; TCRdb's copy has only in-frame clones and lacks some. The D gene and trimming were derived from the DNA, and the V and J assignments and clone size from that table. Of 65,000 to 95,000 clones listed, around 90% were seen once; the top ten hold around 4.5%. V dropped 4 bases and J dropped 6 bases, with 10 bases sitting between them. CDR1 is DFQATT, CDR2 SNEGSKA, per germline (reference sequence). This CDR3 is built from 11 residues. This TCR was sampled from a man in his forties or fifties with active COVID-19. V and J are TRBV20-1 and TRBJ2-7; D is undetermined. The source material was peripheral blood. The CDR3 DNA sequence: TGCAGTGCTACCTCCGGGTTCGAGCAGTACTTC. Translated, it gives CSATSGFEQYF.